Detailed here is one T cell receptor (beta chain). Primers used in a second PCR of roughly 7 to 12 cycles were a sample-barcoded 5' primer and a J-beta primer mix. All samples gave at least 2.5 million CDR3-containing paired-end reads. Each CDR3 protein is one row after TCRdb ran MiXCR on the 5' RACE reads. The data show about 1.5 million distinct CDR3 sequences, 35% to 45% seen once. This record comes from a study of blood T cells in healthy people across ages. The CDR3 totals 17 residues. CDR1 is MNHEY and CDR2 is SMNVEV in the germline V gene (reference sequence). The trim removed 2 bases at V and 2 bases at J, leaving 12 bases unmatched.

The chain carries TRBV27 and TRBJ2-7, with 7 nucleotides matching TRBD2. The sample consisted of blood. This sequence was found in a young woman in good health. The CDR3 DNA reads as TGTGCCAGCAGTTTAATTTGGTCGGGAGGCCTTCCCTACGAGCAGTACTTC. Translating gives CASSLIWSGGLPYEQYF.